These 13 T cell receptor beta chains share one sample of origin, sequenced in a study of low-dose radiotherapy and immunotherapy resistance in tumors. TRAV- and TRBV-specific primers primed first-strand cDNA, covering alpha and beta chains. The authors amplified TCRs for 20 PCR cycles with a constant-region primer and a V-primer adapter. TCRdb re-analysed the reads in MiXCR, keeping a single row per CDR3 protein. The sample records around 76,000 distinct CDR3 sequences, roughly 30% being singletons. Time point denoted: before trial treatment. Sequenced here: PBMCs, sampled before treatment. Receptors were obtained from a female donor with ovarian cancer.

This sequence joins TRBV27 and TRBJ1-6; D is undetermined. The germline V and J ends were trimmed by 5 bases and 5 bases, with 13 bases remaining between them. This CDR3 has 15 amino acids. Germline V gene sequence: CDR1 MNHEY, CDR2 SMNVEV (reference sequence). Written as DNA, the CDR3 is TGTGCCAGCAGTCTCCGCCTACGGAATAATTCACCCCTCCACTTT. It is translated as CASSLRLRNNSPLHF.

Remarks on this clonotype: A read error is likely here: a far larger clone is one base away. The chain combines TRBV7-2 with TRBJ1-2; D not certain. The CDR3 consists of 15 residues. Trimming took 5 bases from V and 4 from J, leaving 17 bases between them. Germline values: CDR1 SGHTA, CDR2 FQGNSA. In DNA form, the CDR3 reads TGTGCCAGCAGCAGGGTCACTTTCGACGTCTATGGCTACACCTTC. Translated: CASSRVTFDVYGYTF.

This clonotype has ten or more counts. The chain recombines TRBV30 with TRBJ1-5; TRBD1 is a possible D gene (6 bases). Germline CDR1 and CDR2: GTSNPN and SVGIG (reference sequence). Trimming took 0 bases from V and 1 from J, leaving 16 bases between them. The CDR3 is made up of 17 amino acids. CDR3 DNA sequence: TGTGCCTGGAGTGTGAGAGTGGGGGCATCGAGCAATCAGCCCCAGCATTTT. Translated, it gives CAWSVRVGASSNQPQHF.

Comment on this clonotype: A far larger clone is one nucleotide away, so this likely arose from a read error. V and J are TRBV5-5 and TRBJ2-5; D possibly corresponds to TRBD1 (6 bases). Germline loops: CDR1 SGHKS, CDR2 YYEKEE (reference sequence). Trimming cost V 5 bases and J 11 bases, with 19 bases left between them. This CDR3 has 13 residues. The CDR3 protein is CASRIQGTDEQYF. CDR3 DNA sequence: TGTGCCAGCAGGATACAGGGTACTGATGAGCAGTACTTC.

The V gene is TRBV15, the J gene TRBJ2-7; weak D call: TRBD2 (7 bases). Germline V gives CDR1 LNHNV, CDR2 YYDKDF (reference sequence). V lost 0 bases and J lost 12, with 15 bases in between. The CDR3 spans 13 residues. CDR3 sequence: CATSRDRGAESYF. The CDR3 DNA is TGTGCCACCAGCAGAGATCGGGGGGCAGAATCGTACTTC.

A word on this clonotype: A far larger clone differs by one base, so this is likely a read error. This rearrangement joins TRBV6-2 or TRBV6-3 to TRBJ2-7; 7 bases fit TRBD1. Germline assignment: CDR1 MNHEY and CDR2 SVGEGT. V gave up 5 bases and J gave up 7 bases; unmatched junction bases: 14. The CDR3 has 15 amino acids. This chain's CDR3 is CASSPLGGQYNEQYF. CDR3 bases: TGTGCCAGCAGTCCCCTAGGGGGACAGTACAATGAGCAGTACTTC.

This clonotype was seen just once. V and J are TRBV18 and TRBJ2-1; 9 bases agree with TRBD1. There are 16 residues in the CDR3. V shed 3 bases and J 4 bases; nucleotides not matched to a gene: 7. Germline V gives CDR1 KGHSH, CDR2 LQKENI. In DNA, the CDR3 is TGTGCCAGCTCACCCATCGGGACAGGGATTTACAATGAGCAGTTCTTC. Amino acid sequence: CASSPIGTGIYNEQFF.

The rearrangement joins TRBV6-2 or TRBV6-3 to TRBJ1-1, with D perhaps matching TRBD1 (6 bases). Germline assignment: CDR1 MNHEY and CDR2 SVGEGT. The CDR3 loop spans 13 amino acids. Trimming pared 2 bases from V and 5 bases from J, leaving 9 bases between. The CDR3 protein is CASSYGGHTEAFF. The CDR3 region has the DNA TGTGCCAGCAGTTACGGGGGGCATACTGAAGCTTTCTTT.

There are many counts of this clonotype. CDR3: CSARLAGLNEQYF. The DNA of the CDR3 is TGCAGTGCTAGACTAGCGGGGTTGAACGAGCAGTACTTC. This chain connects TRBV20-1 to TRBJ2-7; 9 bases line up with TRBD2. V lost 2 bases and J lost 5; bases outside the gene matches: 4. The CDR3 is made up of 13 amino acids. Germline V gene data show CDR1 as DFQATT and CDR2 as SNEGSKA (reference sequence).

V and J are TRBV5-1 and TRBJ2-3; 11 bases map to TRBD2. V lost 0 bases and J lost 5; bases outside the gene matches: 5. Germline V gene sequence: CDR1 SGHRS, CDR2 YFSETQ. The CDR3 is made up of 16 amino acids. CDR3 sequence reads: CASSLVTSGGIDTQYF. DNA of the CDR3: TGCGCCAGCAGCTTGGTTACTAGCGGGGGTATAGATACGCAGTATTTT.

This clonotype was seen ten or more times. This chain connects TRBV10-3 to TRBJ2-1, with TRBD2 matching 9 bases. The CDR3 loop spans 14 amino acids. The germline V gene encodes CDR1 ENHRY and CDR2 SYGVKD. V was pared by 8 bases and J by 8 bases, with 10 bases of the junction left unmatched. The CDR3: CAISRSGSTDEQFF. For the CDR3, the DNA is TGTGCCATCTCCCGTAGCGGGAGTACGGATGAGCAGTTCTTC.

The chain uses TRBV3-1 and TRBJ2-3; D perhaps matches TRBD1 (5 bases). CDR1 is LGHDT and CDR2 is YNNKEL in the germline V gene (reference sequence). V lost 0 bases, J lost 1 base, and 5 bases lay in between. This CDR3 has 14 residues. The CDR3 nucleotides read TGTGCCAGCAGCCAAGAACAGGGCACAGATACGCAGTATTTT. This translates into CASSQEQGTDTQYF.

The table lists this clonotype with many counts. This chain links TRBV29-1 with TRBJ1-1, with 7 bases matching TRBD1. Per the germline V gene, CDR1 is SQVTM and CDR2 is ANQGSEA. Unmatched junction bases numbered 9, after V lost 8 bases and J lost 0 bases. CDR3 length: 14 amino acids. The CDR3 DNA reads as TGCAGCTTCGTTACAGGGGTTTTGAACACTGAAGCTTTCTTT. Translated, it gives CSFVTGVLNTEAFF.